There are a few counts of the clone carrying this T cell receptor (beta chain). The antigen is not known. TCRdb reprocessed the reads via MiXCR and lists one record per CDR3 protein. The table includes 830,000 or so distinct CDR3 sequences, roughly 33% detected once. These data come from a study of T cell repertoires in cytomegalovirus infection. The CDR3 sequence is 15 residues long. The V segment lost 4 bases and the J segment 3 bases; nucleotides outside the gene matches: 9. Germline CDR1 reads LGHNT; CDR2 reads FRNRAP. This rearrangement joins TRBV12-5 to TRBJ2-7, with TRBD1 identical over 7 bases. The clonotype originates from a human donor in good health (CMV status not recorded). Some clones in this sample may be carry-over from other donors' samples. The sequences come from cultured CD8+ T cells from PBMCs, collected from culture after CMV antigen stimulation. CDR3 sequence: CASGSLTGLGYEQYF. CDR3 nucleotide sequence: TGTGCTAGTGGTTCCCTGACAGGGCTAGGCTACGAGCAGTACTTC.